This is a list of T cell receptor beta chains from one sample in a study of blood T cells in healthy people across ages. TCRdb called the 5' RACE reads again in MiXCR, with one record for every CDR3 protein. The data contain around 1,000,000 distinct CDR3 sequences, almost 25% of them singletons. The same sample was also studied in work on T cells of mothers and their children.

Material: blood. These receptors all come from a girl aged 2 to 9 in good health. Each CDR3 is given with its conserved first and last residue. The order of the fields is clone size, D gene, V gene, J gene, CDR3 length, CDR3 DNA, CDR3 protein. A D gene is named only where the DNA matches it firmly. Clone size is stated in some rows and not others, as once, few, many or a class when expanded.

-	-	TRBV5-1	TRBJ1-2	14	TGCGCCAGCAGCGGGACATCGGGGGGAGGTGGCTACACCTTC	CASSGTSGGGGYTF
-	-	TRBV10-3	TRBJ2-1	11	TGTGCCATCAGGGGAATGAATGAGCAGTTCTTC	CAIRGMNEQFF
-	-	TRBV11-2	TRBJ2-3	17	TGTGCCAGCAGCTTAGAAGGTCGAGGTGGGATCACAGATACGCAGTATTTT	CASSLEGRGGITDTQYF
-	-	TRBV2	TRBJ2-7	11	TGTGCCAGCAGTGAGGAATCCGAGCAGTACTTC	CASSEESEQYF
few	-	TRBV12-3/TRBV12-4	TRBJ2-5	11	TGTGCCAGCAGTAATTTAGAGACCCAGTACTTC	CASSNLETQYF
few	-	TRBV28	TRBJ1-5	12	TGTGCCAGCACCTTGGGGAGTGGATCCCAGCATTTT	CASTLGSGSQHF
-	TRBD1	TRBV4-1	TRBJ1-5	14	TGCGCGAGCGGGACAGGGGGCAGCAATCAGCCCCAGCATTTT	CASGTGGSNQPQHF
-	-	TRBV10-3	TRBJ2-7	13	TGTGCCACAACCGAACCGGGCCCCTACGAGCAGTACTTC	CATTEPGPYEQYF
-	-	TRBV27	TRBJ2-7	16	TGTGCCAGCAGTGCCCCGCAGGGGACGAACTCCTACGAGCAGTACTTC	CASSAPQGTNSYEQYF
-	TRBD2	TRBV9	TRBJ2-1	16	TGTGCCAGCAGCGCTCTAGCGGGGTTCTCCTACAATGAGCAGTTCTTC	CASSALAGFSYNEQFF
-	TRBD1	TRBV29-1	TRBJ2-5	12	TGCAGCGTCCGGTGGGACAGGGAGACCCAGTACTTC	CSVRWDRETQYF
many	-	TRBV7-2	TRBJ2-5	13	TGTGCCAGCAGCTATGAGCGAGGAGAGACCCAGTACTTC	CASSYERGETQYF
-	-	TRBV29-1	TRBJ2-5	14	TGCAGCGTTGAGGGCTCGTTGGCTAGGGAGACCCAGTACTTC	CSVEGSLARETQYF
-	-	TRBV29-1	TRBJ1-4	13	TGCAGCGTCACGGATGCAACTAATGAAAAACTGTTTTTT	CSVTDATNEKLFF
few	-	TRBV24-1	TRBJ2-6	17	TGTGCCACCAGTGAGTCGGGGAATCTTCAGGGGGCCAACGTCCTGACTTTC	CATSESGNLQGANVLTF
-	-	TRBV12-3/TRBV12-4	TRBJ1-4	16	TGTGCCAGCAGTACCCCGGATGCGGGGGGAACTGAAAAACTGTTTTTT	CASSTPDAGGTEKLFF
-	TRBD2	TRBV7-9	TRBJ2-3	13	TGTGCCAGCAGCTCGACTAGCGCAGATACGCAGTATTTT	CASSSTSADTQYF
few	-	TRBV5-1	TRBJ2-1	15	TGCGCCAGCAGCTTAATTGTGGGCTCCTACAATGAGCAGTTCTTC	CASSLIVGSYNEQFF
-	-	TRBV29-1	TRBJ2-7	12	TGCAGTGCGCAGGGTGTATTTGACGAGCAGTACTTC	CSAQGVFDEQYF
few	TRBD2	TRBV14	TRBJ2-5	17	TGTGCCAGCAGCCATTTGAAGGGACTAGCGGATGAAGAGACCCAGTACTTC	CASSHLKGLADEETQYF
-	TRBD2	TRBV28	TRBJ2-3	16	TGTGCCAGCAGAATGGGAGCGGGAGGGATCACAGATACGCAGTATTTT	CASRMGAGGITDTQYF
few	-	TRBV5-1	TRBJ2-5	13	TGCGCCAGCAGCTCCCGGATAGAAGAGACCCAGTACTTC	CASSSRIEETQYF
few	TRBD2	TRBV11-2	TRBJ2-5	17	TGTGCCAGCAGTACCGGGACTAGGTGGGGGGGTCAAGAGACCCAGTACTTC	CASSTGTRWGGQETQYF
few	-	TRBV2	TRBJ1-4	13	TGTGCCAGCATGGCCACAACTAATGAAAAACTGTTTTTT	CASMATTNEKLFF
-	-	TRBV19	TRBJ1-1	13	TGTGCCAGTAACCCTAGGGATTTCACTGAAGCTTTCTTT	CASNPRDFTEAFF
-	-	TRBV28	TRBJ2-1	15	TGTGCCAGCAAATCGGTGCAGGTATTATACAATGAGCAGTTCTTC	CASKSVQVLYNEQFF
few	-	TRBV12-3/TRBV12-4	TRBJ1-1	15	TGTGCCAGCAGTTTAGGAAACGGAGGGGCCACTGAAGCTTTCTTT	CASSLGNGGATEAFF
-	-	TRBV11-3	TRBJ2-5	14	TGTGCCAGCAGCTCCTCTCAGGGCCAAGAGACCCAGTACTTC	CASSSSQGQETQYF
-	-	TRBV20-1	TRBJ1-2	13	TGCAGTGCAAGATTTCTTGGAGGCTATGGCTACACCTTC	CSARFLGGYGYTF
-	-	TRBV27	TRBJ2-1	15	TGTGCCAGCAGTTTGGGGCGCAGCCCCTACAATGAGCAGTTCTTC	CASSLGRSPYNEQFF
-	TRBD1	TRBV29-1	TRBJ2-5	16	TGCAGCGTTGAGAGTTACGGCGACAGGGATGGAGAGACCCAGTACTTC	CSVESYGDRDGETQYF
few	TRBD1	TRBV7-9	TRBJ2-7	15	TGTGCCAGCAGCTTAACGGGACAGCACTCCTACGAGCAGTACTTC	CASSLTGQHSYEQYF
few	-	TRBV29-1	TRBJ1-1	13	TGCAGCGTTCTCAGGACCATGAACACTGAAGCTTTCTTT	CSVLRTMNTEAFF
-	TRBD1	TRBV4-1	TRBJ1-1	15	TGCGCCAGCAGCCACCCGACAGGGACCAACACTGAAGCTTTCTTT	CASSHPTGTNTEAFF
few	-	TRBV20-1	TRBJ2-3	14	TGCAGTGCTAGGATGAGACTAGAGTTTGGTACGCAGTATTTT	CSARMRLEFGTQYF
-	-	TRBV20-1	TRBJ2-3	17	TGCAGTGCTAACTTTATACCTGACGGATTTGTCCCAGATACGCAGTATTTT	CSANFIPDGFVPDTQYF
-	-	TRBV7-2	TRBJ2-5	15	TGTGCCAGCAGCTTAGCCCCGGGGTCAGGAGAGACCCAGTACTTC	CASSLAPGSGETQYF
many	-	TRBV7-9	TRBJ1-5	12	TGTGCCAGCAGCTTCAGTAATCAGCCCCAGCATTTT	CASSFSNQPQHF
few	-	TRBV20-1	TRBJ1-1	13	TGCAGTGCTAGAGACCCGTGGAGGACTGAAGCTTTCTTT	CSARDPWRTEAFF
few	-	TRBV29-1	TRBJ2-1	14	TGCAGCGTTGGGAGGTCCCTCTCCTACAATGAGCAGTTCTTC	CSVGRSLSYNEQFF
few	-	TRBV9	TRBJ2-5	17	TGTGCCAGCAGCGCACCCCCCGGACTTTCTACGGAAGAGACCCAGTACTTC	CASSAPPGLSTEETQYF
-	-	TRBV20-1	TRBJ2-7	15	TGCAGTGCTAGAGAGGTCGGGGAAATTGCCTACGAGCAGTACTTC	CSAREVGEIAYEQYF
-	TRBD2	TRBV20-1	TRBJ2-1	16	TGCAGTCGAGCGGGAGTGCAGGGGCCCTCCTACAATGAGCAGTTCTTC	CSRAGVQGPSYNEQFF
-	-	TRBV6-1	TRBJ1-2	16	TGTGCCAGCAGTGAAATACAGGTTGCCCGCGGGGATGGCTACACCTTC	CASSEIQVARGDGYTF
-	-	TRBV20-1	TRBJ2-5	14	TGCAGTGCTAGAGAGGGGACAGTTGATCGGGAGCAGTACTTC	CSAREGTVDREQYF
few	-	TRBV10-2	TRBJ2-7	15	TGCGCCAGCAGGCTCGGGCCAGGGGTTTCCTACGAGCAGTACTTC	CASRLGPGVSYEQYF
-	TRBD2	TRBV28	TRBJ2-3	14	TGTGCCAGCAGTTATATACTAGCGACAGATACGCAGTATTTT	CASSYILATDTQYF
-	TRBD1	TRBV28	TRBJ2-7	14	TGTGCCAGTGGGAAAAGGACAGGGCGCCACGAGCAGTACTTC	CASGKRTGRHEQYF
few	-	TRBV7-3	TRBJ2-3	14	TGTGCCAGCGGCAAGGGCCCCAGCACAGATACGCAGTATTTT	CASGKGPSTDTQYF
-	-	TRBV29-1	TRBJ1-2	11	TGCAGCGTCATCTCCGGACATGGCTACACCTTC	CSVISGHGYTF
few	-	TRBV4-1	TRBJ2-1	18	TGCGCCAGCAGCCAAGAGTGGTCTAGCGCGAGCTCCTACAATGAGCAGTTCTTC	CASSQEWSSASSYNEQFF
-	-	TRBV12-3/TRBV12-4	TRBJ2-3	14	TGTGCCAGCAGTCCACTAGAGAGAACAGATGCGCAGTATTTT	CASSPLERTDAQYF
-	-	TRBV12-3/TRBV12-4	TRBJ2-2	14	TGTGCCATCGCTCTAGCTGCGAACACCGGGGAGCTGTTTTTT	CAIALAANTGELFF
-	-	TRBV5-1	TRBJ1-2	13	TGCGCCAGCAGCACGGAGACGGGCCCGGGCTACACCTTC	CASSTETGPGYTF
-	-	TRBV9	TRBJ2-5	15	TGTGCCAGCAGCGTAGGATGGACGGATCAAGAGACCCAGTACTTC	CASSVGWTDQETQYF